This record concerns one TCR beta chain sequence. Its specificity is not known. This specimen comes from a study of identical twins. Germline-derived CDR1 and CDR2 are SGHAT and FQDESV (reference sequence). The CDR3 length is 21 residues. V was pared by 0 bases and J by 0 bases, with 19 bases of the junction left unmatched. TCRdb fed the 5' RACE reads into MiXCR, producing one record per CDR3 protein. The sample lists around 450,000 distinct CDR3 sequences, about 14% occurring once. Study results and caveats: The authors drew conclusions from cross-sectional statistical analysis rather than following the same donors. Possibly, invariant MAIT and iNKT cells partly confounded zero-insertion analyses. Those out-of-frame alpha sequences shared by twins showed an excess of low generation probability.

The same data also contributed to another study, on yellow fever vaccine responses in identical twins.

Material for sequencing was CD4+ T cells sorted from blood. This sequence joins TRBV11-1 and TRBJ2-5; 7 bases align to TRBD1. This sequence originates from a woman between 18 and 29 years old in good health. The CDR3: CASSLAARGPIRGGYQETQYF. Here the CDR3 DNA reads TGTGCCAGCAGCTTAGCGGCAAGGGGGCCGATTCGAGGTGGATACCAAGAGACCCAGTACTTC.